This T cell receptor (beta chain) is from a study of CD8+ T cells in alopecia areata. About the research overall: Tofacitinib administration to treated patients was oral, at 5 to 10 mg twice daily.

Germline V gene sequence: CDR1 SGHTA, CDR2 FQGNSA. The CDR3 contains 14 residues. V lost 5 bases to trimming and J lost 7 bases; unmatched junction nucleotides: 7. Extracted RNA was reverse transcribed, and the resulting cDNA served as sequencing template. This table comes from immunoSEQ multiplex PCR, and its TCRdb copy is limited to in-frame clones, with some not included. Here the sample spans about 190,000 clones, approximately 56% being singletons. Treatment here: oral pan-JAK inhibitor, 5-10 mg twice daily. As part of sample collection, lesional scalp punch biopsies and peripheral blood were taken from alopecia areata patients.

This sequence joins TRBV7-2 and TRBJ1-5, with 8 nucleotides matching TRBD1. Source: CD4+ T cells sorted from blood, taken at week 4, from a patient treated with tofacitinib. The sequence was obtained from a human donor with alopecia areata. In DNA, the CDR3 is TGTGCCAGCAGCCAAGGACAGGGCTACCAGCCCCAGCATTTT. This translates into CASSQGQGYQPQHF.